These 6 T cell receptor beta chains originate from one sample sequenced in a study of T cell repertoires in cytomegalovirus infection. These receptors' targets are unknown. TCRdb recomputed calls from the reads with MiXCR, one row per CDR3 protein. The sample lists about 830,000 distinct CDR3 sequences; roughly 33% were seen once. Sequenced material: cultured CD8+ T cells from PBMCs, taken from culture after CMV antigen stimulation. The receptor source for this set is a human donor in good health (CMV status not recorded). Some clones in this sample may be carry-over from other donors' samples.

This clonotype came up a few times. The V and J genes are TRBV28 and TRBJ1-2; no clear D. V lost 5 bases to trimming and J lost 4 bases, with 20 bases between them. Germline V gene lookup returns CDR1 MDHEN and CDR2 SYDVKM. CDR3 length: 16 residues. Here the CDR3 DNA reads TGTGCCAGCAGTAGCCACCACCCGGGCCCTAGCTATGGCTACACCTTC. Translating it yields CASSSHHPGPSYGYTF.

The gene calls are TRBV12-3 or TRBV12-4 and TRBJ1-6, with 10 positions matching TRBD1. Trimming cost V 1 base and J 7 bases; bases outside gene matches: 4. There are 16 residues in the CDR3. The chain's CDR3 is CASSLGDRGKNSPLHF. Written as DNA, the CDR3 is TGTGCCAGCAGTTTAGGGGACAGGGGTAAAAATTCACCCCTCCACTTT.

The chain recombines TRBV9 with TRBJ1-2; D possibly corresponds to TRBD1 (6 bases). The CDR3 runs 15 residues. Germline values: CDR1 SGDLS, CDR2 YYNGEE. Trimming took 4 bases from V and 3 from J, leaving 16 bases between them. The CDR3 reads CASSTHREGYYGYTF. CDR3 in DNA: TGTGCCAGCAGCACACACAGGGAGGGGTACTATGGCTACACCTTC.

This chain connects TRBV6-5 to TRBJ2-7; the D gene is possibly TRBD1 (6 bases). Germline V CDR1 and CDR2: MNHEY, SVGAGI. V shed 0 bases and J shed 0 bases, with 12 bases lying between them. There are 16 residues in the CDR3. CDR3 amino acids: CASSYSKGRGSYEQYF. The CDR3 DNA sequence: TGTGCCAGCAGTTACTCGAAGGGCAGGGGCTCCTACGAGCAGTACTTC.

The chain employs TRBV7-9 and TRBJ1-2; D is possibly TRBD1 (5 bases). This CDR3 has 16 residues. Germline lookup yields CDR1 SEHNR and CDR2 FQNEAQ (reference sequence). V dropped 3 bases and J dropped 4 bases, with 18 bases sitting between them. This CDR3 reads CASSLPGRLILYGYTF. The CDR3 DNA follows: TGTGCCAGCAGCTTGCCGGGACGCCTCATTCTCTATGGCTACACCTTC.

This clonotype appeared a single time. This chain uses TRBV6-5 with TRBJ2-1; 7 nucleotides line up with TRBD1. J gave up 0 bases and V 6 bases, and 8 bases lay outside the gene matches. The CDR3 runs to 16 residues. Germline lookup yields CDR1 MNHEY and CDR2 SVGAGI. The CDR3 is CASRVSTGSSYNEQFF. The CDR3 bases are TGTGCCAGCAGGGTATCGACAGGGTCCTCCTACAATGAGCAGTTCTTC.